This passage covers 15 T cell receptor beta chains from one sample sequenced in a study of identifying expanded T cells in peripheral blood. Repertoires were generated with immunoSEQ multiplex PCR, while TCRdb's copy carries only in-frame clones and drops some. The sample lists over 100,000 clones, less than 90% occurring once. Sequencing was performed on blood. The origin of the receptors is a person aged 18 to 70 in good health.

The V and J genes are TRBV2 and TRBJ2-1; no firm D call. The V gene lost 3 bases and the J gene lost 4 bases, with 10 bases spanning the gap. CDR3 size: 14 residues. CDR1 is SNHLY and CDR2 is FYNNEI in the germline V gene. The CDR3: CASSDGTVYNEQFF. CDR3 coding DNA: TGTGCCAGCAGTGATGGTACTGTGTACAATGAGCAGTTCTTC.

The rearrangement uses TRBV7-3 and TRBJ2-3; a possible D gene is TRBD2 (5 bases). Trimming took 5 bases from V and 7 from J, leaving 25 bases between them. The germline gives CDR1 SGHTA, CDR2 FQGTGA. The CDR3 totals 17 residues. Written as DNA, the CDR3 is TGTGCCAGCAGCCCGAAGGGAGCGGAAATCGGTCGGAATACGCAGTATTTT. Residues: CASSPKGAEIGRNTQYF.

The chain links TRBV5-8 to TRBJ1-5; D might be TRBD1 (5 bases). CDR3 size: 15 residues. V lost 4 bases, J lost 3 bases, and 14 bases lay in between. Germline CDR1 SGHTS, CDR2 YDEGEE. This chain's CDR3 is CASSGGARFNQPQHF. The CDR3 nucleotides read TGTGCCAGCAGCGGTGGGGCCAGGTTCAATCAGCCCCAGCATTTT.

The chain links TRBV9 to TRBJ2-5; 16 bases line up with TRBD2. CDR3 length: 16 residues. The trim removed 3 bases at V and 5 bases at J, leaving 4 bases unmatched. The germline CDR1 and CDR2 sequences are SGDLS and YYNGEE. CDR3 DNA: TGTGCCAGCAGCGCGGGGACTAGCGGGAGGGGGGAGACCCAGTACTTC. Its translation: CASSAGTSGRGETQYF.

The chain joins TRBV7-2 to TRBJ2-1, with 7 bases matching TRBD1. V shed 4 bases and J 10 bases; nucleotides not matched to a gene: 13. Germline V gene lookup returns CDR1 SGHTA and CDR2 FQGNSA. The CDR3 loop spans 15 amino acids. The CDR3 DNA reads TGTGCCAGCAGCTCTTTTATGCGTAGGGACAGCGAGCAGTTCTTC. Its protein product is CASSSFMRRDSEQFF.

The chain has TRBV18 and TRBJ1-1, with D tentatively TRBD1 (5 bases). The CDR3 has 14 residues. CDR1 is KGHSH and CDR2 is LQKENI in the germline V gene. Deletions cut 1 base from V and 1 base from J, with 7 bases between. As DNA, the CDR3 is TGTGCCAGCTCACCACGGCAGGGGAACACTGAAGCTTTCTTT. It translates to CASSPRQGNTEAFF.

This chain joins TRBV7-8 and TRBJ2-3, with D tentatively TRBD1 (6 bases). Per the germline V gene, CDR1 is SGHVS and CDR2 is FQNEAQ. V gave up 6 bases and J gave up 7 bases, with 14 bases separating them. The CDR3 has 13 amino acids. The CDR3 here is CASSVWGRNTQYF. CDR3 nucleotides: TGTGCCAGCAGTGTATGGGGGCGGAATACGCAGTATTTT.

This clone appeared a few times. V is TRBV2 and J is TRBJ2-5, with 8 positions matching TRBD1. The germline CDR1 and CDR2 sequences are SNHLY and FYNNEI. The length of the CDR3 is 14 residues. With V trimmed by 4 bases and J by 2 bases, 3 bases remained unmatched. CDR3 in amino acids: CASSVGQVQETQYF. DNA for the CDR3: TGTGCCAGCAGTGTGGGACAGGTACAAGAGACCCAGTACTTC.

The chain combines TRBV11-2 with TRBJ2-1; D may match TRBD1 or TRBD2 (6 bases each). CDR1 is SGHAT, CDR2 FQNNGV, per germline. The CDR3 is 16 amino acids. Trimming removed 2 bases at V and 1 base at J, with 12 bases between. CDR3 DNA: TGTGCCAGCAGCTTAAGTGGGGGGCCTTCCTACAATGAGCAGTTCTTC. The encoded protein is CASSLSGGPSYNEQFF. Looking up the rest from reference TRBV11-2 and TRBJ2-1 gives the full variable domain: EAGVAQSPRYKIIEKRQSVAFWCNPISGHATLYWYQQILGQGPKLLIQFQNNGVVDDSQLPKDRFSAERLKGVDSTLKIQPAKLEDSAVYLCASSLSGGPSYNEQFFGPGTRLTVL.

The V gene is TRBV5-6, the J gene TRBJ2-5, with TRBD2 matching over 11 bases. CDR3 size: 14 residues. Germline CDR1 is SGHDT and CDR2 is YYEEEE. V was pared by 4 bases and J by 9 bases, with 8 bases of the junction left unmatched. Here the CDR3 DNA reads TGTGCCAGCAGCACTCCGGGACTAGCGGCGGCCCAGTACTTC. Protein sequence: CASSTPGLAAAQYF. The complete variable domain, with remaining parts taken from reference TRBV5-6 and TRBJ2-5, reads DAGVTQSPTHLIKTRGQQVTLRCSPKSGHDTVSWYQQALGQGPQFIFQYYEEEERQRGNFPDRFSGHQFPNYSSELNVNALLLGDSALYLCASSTPGLAAAQYFGPGTRLLVL.

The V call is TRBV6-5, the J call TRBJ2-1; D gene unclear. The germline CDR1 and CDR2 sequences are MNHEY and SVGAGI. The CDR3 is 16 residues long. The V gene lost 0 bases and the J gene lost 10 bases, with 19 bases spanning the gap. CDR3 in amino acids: CASSYSGAWPATEQFF. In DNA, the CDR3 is TGTGCCAGCAGTTACTCGGGTGCGTGGCCGGCCACCGAGCAGTTCTTC.

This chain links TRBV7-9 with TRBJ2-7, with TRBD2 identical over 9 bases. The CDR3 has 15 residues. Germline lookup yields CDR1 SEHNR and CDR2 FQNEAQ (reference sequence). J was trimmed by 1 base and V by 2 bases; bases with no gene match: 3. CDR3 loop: CASSLHAGGSYEQYF. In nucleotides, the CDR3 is TGTGCCAGCAGCTTACATGCGGGGGGGTCCTACGAGCAGTACTTC.

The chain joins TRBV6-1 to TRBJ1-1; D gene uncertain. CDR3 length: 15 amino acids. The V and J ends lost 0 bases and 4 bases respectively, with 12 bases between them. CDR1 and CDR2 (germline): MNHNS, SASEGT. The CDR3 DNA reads TGTGCCAGCAGTGAAGCGCAAGTCGGTGGCACTGAAGCTTTCTTT. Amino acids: CASSEAQVGGTEAFF.

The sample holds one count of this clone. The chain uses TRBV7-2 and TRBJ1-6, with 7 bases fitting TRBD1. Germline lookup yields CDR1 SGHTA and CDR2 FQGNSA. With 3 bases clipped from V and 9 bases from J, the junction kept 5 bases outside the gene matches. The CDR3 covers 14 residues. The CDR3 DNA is TGTGCCAGCAGCTTTCAGGGGGGCGGTTCACCCCTCCACTTT. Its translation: CASSFQGGGSPLHF. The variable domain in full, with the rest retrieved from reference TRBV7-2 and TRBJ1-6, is GAGVSQSPSNKVTEKGKDVELRCDPISGHTALYWYRQSLGQGLEFLIYFQGNSAPDKSGLPSDRFSAERTGGSVSTLTIQRTQQEDSAVYLCASSFQGGGSPLHFGNGTRLTVT.

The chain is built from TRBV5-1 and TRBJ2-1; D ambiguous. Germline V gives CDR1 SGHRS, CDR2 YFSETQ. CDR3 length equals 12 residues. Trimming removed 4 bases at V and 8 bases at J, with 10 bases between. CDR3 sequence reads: CASSSYGDEQFF. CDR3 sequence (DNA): TGCGCCAGCAGCAGTTATGGTGATGAGCAGTTCTTC.